These 15 T cell receptor beta chains were all obtained from the same sample, sequenced in a study of T-cell memory formation after mild COVID-19. TCRdb redid the calling of the 5' RACE reads with MiXCR, one entry per CDR3 protein. Of more than 110,000 distinct CDR3 sequences listed, 25% are singletons. Sequencing was carried out using PBMCs or a T cell subset sorted from them (not recorded which). All receptors come from an adult woman who had mild COVID-19 (a few samples of this study predate the infection). Cell type and time point are not known.

This clonotype was seen more than once but under ten times. The J gene is TRBJ2-3, the V gene TRBV12-3 or TRBV12-4; TRBD2 aligns across 11 bases. The CDR3 loop spans 16 amino acids. V gave up 6 bases and J gave up 2 bases; unmatched junction bases: 7. For the CDR3, the DNA is TGTGCCAGCAGCGCCGGACTAGCGGGTCCCACAGATACGCAGTATTTT. Its protein is CASSAGLAGPTDTQYF.

V usage is TRBV25-1 and J usage is TRBJ1-1, with D uncertain. The CDR3 runs 13 residues. The germline V and J ends were trimmed by 1 base and 3 bases, with 6 bases remaining between them. Germline loops: CDR1 MGHDK, CDR2 SYGVNS. CDR3 DNA: TGTGCCAGCAGTGAATTAGATGACACTGAAGCTTTCTTT. Translation gives CASSELDDTEAFF.

A few counts support this clonotype. The chain has TRBV27 and TRBJ2-3; the match to TRBD1 covers 11 bases. The CDR3 loop spans 17 amino acids. The J segment lost 5 bases and the V segment lost 4 bases, leaving 11 bases of the junction unmatched. Germline values: CDR1 MNHEY, CDR2 SMNVEV (reference sequence). This CDR3 reads CASSSVGQGARGDTQYF. CDR3 coding DNA: TGTGCCAGCAGTTCGGTTGGACAGGGGGCGCGGGGAGATACGCAGTATTTT.

This clonotype has only a few counts. V gene TRBV12-5 combines with J gene TRBJ2-5; no reliable D call. This CDR3 region has 13 residues. The V end was cut by 1 base, the J end by 3 bases, with 6 bases between. CDR1 and CDR2 from the germline V gene are LGHNT and FRNRAP. The CDR3 is CASGLASEETQYF. CDR3 nucleotide sequence: TGTGCTAGTGGTTTGGCTAGTGAAGAGACCCAGTACTTC.

This clonotype has at least ten counts. The rearrangement uses TRBV27 and TRBJ1-6, with D possibly being TRBD1 (6 bases). This CDR3 is 18 amino acids long. V was pared by 2 bases and J by 0 bases, with 14 bases between. Germline V lookup: CDR1 MNHEY, CDR2 SMNVEV (reference sequence). DNA for the CDR3: TGTGCCAGCAGTTTAACCGGGACATCAAACTCCTATAATTCACCCCTCCACTTT. It codes for CASSLTGTSNSYNSPLHF.

This clonotype has only a few counts. This chain connects TRBV10-3 to TRBJ2-7; 11 bases agree with TRBD2. The ends lost 5 bases at V and 2 bases at J; junction bases unmatched: 5. The CDR3 is 15 residues long. Per the germline V gene, CDR1 is ENHRY and CDR2 is SYGVKD. The CDR3 sequence: CAISQLAGVTYEQYF. CDR3 coding DNA: TGTGCCATCAGTCAACTAGCGGGGGTGACCTACGAGCAGTACTTC.

The sample holds a few counts of this clonotype. The CDR3 loop reads CASRTSGGHNEQFF. CDR3 sequence (DNA): TGCGCCAGCAGGACTAGCGGGGGTCACAATGAGCAGTTCTTC. This sequence joins TRBV5-1 and TRBJ2-1; 12 nucleotides align to TRBD2. CDR1 and CDR2 from the germline V gene are SGHRS and YFSETQ. V was pared by 5 bases and J by 5 bases, with 2 bases of the junction left unmatched. The length of the CDR3 is 14 residues. Complete variable domain (other parts from reference TRBV5-1 and TRBJ2-1): KAGVTQTPRYLIKTRGQQVTLSCSPISGHRSVSWYQQTPGQGLQFLFEYFSETQRNKGNFPGRFSGRQFSNSRSEMNVSTLELGDSALYLCASRTSGGHNEQFFGPGTRLTVL.

CDR3 coding DNA: TGTGCCAGCAGCTTGCGATACTTCTACACCTTC. The encoded protein is CASSLRYFYTF. The J gene is TRBJ1-2, the V gene TRBV5-6, with no clear D. The germline CDR1 and CDR2 sequences are SGHDT and YYEEEE. The CDR3 spans 11 residues. Trimming shortened V by 1 base and J by 10 bases, and 8 bases separated the two germline ends.

This clonotype was detected only a few times. Here the CDR3 DNA reads TGTGCCAGCAGCCCCCTGCTAGGGGAAGAGGTCCCTAGCTCCTACAATGAGCAGTTCTTC. As protein: CASSPLLGEEVPSSYNEQFF. The rearrangement uses TRBV3-1 and TRBJ2-1; TRBD1 might be the D (5 bases). CDR1 LGHDT and CDR2 YNNKEL come from the germline V gene (reference sequence). The CDR3 sequence is 20 residues long. Trimming stripped 4 bases from V and 0 bases from J, with 25 bases between.

This chain connects TRBV5-1 to TRBJ1-4; maybe TRBD1 (5 bases). The CDR3 is made up of 14 amino acids. Per germline, CDR1 SGHRS and CDR2 YFSETQ. Trimming pared 4 bases from V and 5 bases from J, leaving 12 bases between. As DNA, the CDR3 is TGCGCCAGCAGCCGGGACGATCTGAATGAAAAACTGTTTTTT. Residues: CASSRDDLNEKLFF.

This clonotype has just a few counts. The rearrangement joins TRBV12-3 or TRBV12-4 to TRBJ2-3, with D hard to call. CDR3 length: 15 residues. Trimming left V 6 bases short and J 1 base short, with 14 bases between. CDR3 sequence reads: CASSKIGSGTDTQYF. The CDR3 region has the DNA TGTGCCAGCAGCAAAATCGGGTCGGGCACAGATACGCAGTATTTT.

This sequence joins TRBV14 and TRBJ1-5; D remains ambiguous. The CDR3 spans 13 residues. V dropped 4 bases and J dropped 2 bases, with 6 bases sitting between them. Germline assignment: CDR1 SGHDN and CDR2 FVKESK. The DNA for the CDR3 is TGTGCCAGCAGCCGTAAGGGCAATCAGCCCCAGCATTTT. Translated: CASSRKGNQPQHF.

The CDR3, as DNA: TGTGCCTGGAGTGTACGAAGAAGCGCCGAGCAGTACTTC. Its translation: CAWSVRRSAEQYF. The chain employs TRBV30 and TRBJ2-7; D gene unclear. Germline lookup yields CDR1 GTSNPN and CDR2 SVGIG (reference sequence). The CDR3 is made up of 13 amino acids. Between the trimmed V and J ends, which lost 0 bases and 6 bases, there was a span of 12 bases.

This chain joins TRBV7-9 and TRBJ1-1, with TRBD1 identical over 10 bases. V was clipped by 5 bases and J by 1 base; unmatched bases: 4. In germline, CDR1 is SEHNR, CDR2 FQNEAQ (reference sequence). CDR3 length equals 15 residues. The CDR3 loop is CASSRQGARNTEAFF. The CDR3 DNA follows: TGTGCCAGCAGCCGACAGGGGGCTAGGAACACTGAAGCTTTCTTT.

This clonotype was observed a few times. The chain carries TRBV28 and TRBJ1-5; a possible D gene is TRBD1 (5 bases). Germline lookup yields CDR1 MDHEN and CDR2 SYDVKM. CDR3 length equals 13 residues. V lost 7 bases, J lost 4 bases, and 11 bases lay in between. CDR3 protein: CASTREGNQPQHF. The CDR3 nucleotides are TGTGCCAGCACCAGGGAAGGGAATCAGCCCCAGCATTTT. The full variable domain, in which reference TRBV28 and TRBJ1-5 provide the parts outside the CDR3, is DVKVTQSSRYLVKRTGEKVFLECVQDMDHENMFWYRQDPGLGLRLIYFSYDVKMKEKGDIPEGYSVSREKKERFSLILESASTNQTSMYLCASTREGNQPQHFGDGTRLSIL.